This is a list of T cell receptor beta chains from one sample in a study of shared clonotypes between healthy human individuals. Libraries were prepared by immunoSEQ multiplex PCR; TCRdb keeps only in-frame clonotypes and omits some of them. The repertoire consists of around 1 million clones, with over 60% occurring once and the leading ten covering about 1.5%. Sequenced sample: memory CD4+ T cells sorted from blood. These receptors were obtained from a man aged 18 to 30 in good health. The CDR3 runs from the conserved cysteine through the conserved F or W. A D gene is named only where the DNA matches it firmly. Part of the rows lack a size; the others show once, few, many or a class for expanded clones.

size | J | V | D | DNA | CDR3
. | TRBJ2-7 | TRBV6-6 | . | TGTGCCAGCAGCAAACTTGGATCAGGGGTTGGCGAGCAGTACTTC | CASSKLGSGVGEQYF
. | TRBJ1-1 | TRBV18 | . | TGTGCCAGCTTCACCAGGGTAAGGGCGGGCCTTGAAGCTTTCTTT | CASFTRVRAGLEAFF
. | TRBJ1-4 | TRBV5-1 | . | TGCGCCAGCAGCCAGATCGGCAGCATTAATGAAAAACTGTTTTTT | CASSQIGSINEKLFF
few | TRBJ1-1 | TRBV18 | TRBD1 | TGTGCCAGCTCTCCGGACAGGGAGGGGAAAGCTTTCTTT | CASSPDREGKAFF
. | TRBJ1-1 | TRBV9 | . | TGTGCCAGCAGCTTTACAGGGCGGAACACTGAAGCTTTCTTT | CASSFTGRNTEAFF
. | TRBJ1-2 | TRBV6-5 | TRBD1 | TGTGCCAGCAGTTACATAGGGACAGGGGCCCCGGTAGGCTACACCTTC | CASSYIGTGAPVGYTF
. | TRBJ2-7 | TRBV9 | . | TGTGCCAGCAGCGCCAACCGGAGCTCCTACGAGCAGTACTTC | CASSANRSSYEQYF
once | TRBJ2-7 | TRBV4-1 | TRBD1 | TGCGCCAGCAGCCAATTATGGGGACAGGGAGACGAGCAGTACTTC | CASSQLWGQGDEQYF
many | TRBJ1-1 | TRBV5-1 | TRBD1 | TGCGCCAGCAGCTTGGAGGGGGCGAACACTGAAGCTTTCTTT | CASSLEGANTEAFF
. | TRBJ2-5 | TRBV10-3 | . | TGTGCCATCAGTGCCTCGGGGACCCAAGAGACCCAGTACTTC | CAISASGTQETQYF
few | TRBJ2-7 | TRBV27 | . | TGTGCCAGCAGTTTGCAGGGCTTCTACGAGCAGTACTTC | CASSLQGFYEQYF
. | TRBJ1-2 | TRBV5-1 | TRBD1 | TGCGCCAGCAGCTTAGGGACAGGGAAGTCTAACTATGGCTACACCTTC | CASSLGTGKSNYGYTF
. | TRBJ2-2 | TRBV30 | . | TGTGCCTGGAGTCCGACAGCCTCGAACACCGGGGAGCTGTTTTTT | CAWSPTASNTGELFF
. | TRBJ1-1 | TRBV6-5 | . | TGTGCCAGCAGTAAGACAGCGAACACTGAAGCTTTCTTT | CASSKTANTEAFF
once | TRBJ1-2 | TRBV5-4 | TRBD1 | TGTGCCAGCAGCTCTCAGGGGGCGTCTGGCTACACCTTC | CASSSQGASGYTF
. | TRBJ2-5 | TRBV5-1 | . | TGCGCCAGCAGGCCCCCCGGGGTCGAGACCCAGTACTTC | CASRPPGVETQYF
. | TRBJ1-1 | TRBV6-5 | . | TGTGCCAGCAGACTTACAGAAACTGAAGCTTTCTTT | CASRLTETEAFF
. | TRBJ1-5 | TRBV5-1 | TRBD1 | TGCGCCAGCAGCCAATCTGGACAGGGAAGTCAGCCCCAGCATTTT | CASSQSGQGSQPQHF
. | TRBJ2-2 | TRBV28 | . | TGTGCCAGCAGGTCCTCCGGGAAACCGAACACCGGGGAGCTGTTTTTT | CASRSSGKPNTGELFF